This T cell receptor (beta chain) appears in the sequencing data of a study of metastatic and nonmetastatic thyroid tumors. Across the study: Where malignant and benign thyroid patients were concerned, repertoires were compared across blood and tumor or nodule tissue. Findings and limits, study-wide: Significantly greater TCR beta diversity was reportedly found in malignant thyroid tumors than in benign nodules (in blood and tumor).

Each patient came to thyroid surgery without any prior treatment (of any kind). V lost 0 bases and J lost 2, with 14 bases in between. The V gene's germline CDR1 is DFQATT and CDR2 SNEGSKA (reference sequence). CDR3 length: 15 residues. How the authors handled the data: Clinicopathological groups of papillary thyroid cancer showed CDR3 differences that were used to build a distant-metastasis classifier. Via MiXCR, TCRdb re-called the PCR reads. The V and J calls and clone size come from TCRdb's table, not from the authors' own analysis. The sample lists over 40,000 clones, around a quarter seen once, with about 3.3% in the top ten. About this clone itself: Its antigen is not known.

The chain couples TRBV20-1 to TRBJ2-7; TRBD1 might be the D (6 bases). Sequences were obtained from blood. This sequence was found in a male donor with papillary thyroid cancer or a benign thyroid nodule (not recorded which). Some clones in this sample may be carry-over from other donors' samples. This chain's CDR3 is CSARDKRPGAYEQYF. The DNA of the CDR3 is TGCAGTGCTAGAGATAAGCGCCCAGGGGCCTACGAGCAGTACTTC.